The 18 T cell receptor beta chains presented below share a single source sample, sequenced in a study of shared clonotypes between healthy human individuals. TCRdb keeps only in-frame clones here, not all; method: immunoSEQ multiplex PCR. The sample lists roughly 1,500,000 clones; nearly 99% were seen once. What was sequenced was naive CD4+ T cells sorted from blood. This sample's subset: CD45RA+ positively selected. All receptors derive from a man between 25 and 39 years old in good health.

The rearrangement uses TRBV4-1 and TRBJ2-3, with 13 bases aligning to TRBD2. Germline values: CDR1 MGHRA, CDR2 YSYEKL. With 4 bases clipped from V and 4 bases from J, the junction kept 5 bases outside the gene matches. This CDR3 has 16 amino acids. The CDR3 reads CASSPRTSGSADTQYF. CDR3 DNA: TGCGCCAGCAGCCCCCGGACTAGCGGGAGTGCAGATACGCAGTATTTT.

V is TRBV7-2 and J is TRBJ2-7, with unresolved D. This CDR3 region has 13 residues. Germline values: CDR1 SGHTA, CDR2 FQGNSA. V lost 5 bases, J lost 2 bases, and 10 bases lay in between. CDR3 sequence reads: CASSPQNTYEQYF. The DNA for the CDR3 is TGTGCCAGCAGCCCGCAGAACACCTACGAGCAGTACTTC.

The chain uses TRBV5-6 and TRBJ2-6; perhaps D is TRBD1 or TRBD2 (5 bases each). V lost 0 bases and J lost 0, with 13 bases in between. Per germline, CDR1 SGHDT and CDR2 YYEEEE. The CDR3 sequence is 18 residues long. In DNA form, the CDR3 reads TGTGCCAGCAGCTTGGTTTCAGGGAGCAACTCTGGGGCCAACGTCCTGACTTTC. Its translation is CASSLVSGSNSGANVLTF.

This clone was picked up one time. A junction boundary mismatches the germline segment, possibly from a read error. V and J are TRBV7-9 and TRBJ2-1; D remains ambiguous. The CDR3 totals 11 residues. Per the germline V gene, CDR1 is SEHNR and CDR2 is FQNEAQ (reference sequence). The CDR3 nucleotides are TGTGCCAGCAGCTCGGAAGTCAGGCCGATCTTC. Protein product: CASSSEVRPIF.

Only one count was recorded for this clone. V is TRBV10-2 and J is TRBJ2-5; D remains unclear. The CDR3 extends over 13 amino acids. Germline CDR1 WSHSY, CDR2 SAAADI. Trimming removed 6 bases from V and 1 base from J, with 9 bases in between. CDR3 nucleotide sequence: TGCGCCAGCAGCTGGGGATTCCAAGAGACCCAGTACTTC. Amino acids: CASSWGFQETQYF.

The chain combines TRBV7-9 with TRBJ2-5, with 11 bases aligning to TRBD2. The CDR3 contains 14 residues. V dropped 3 bases and J dropped 4; count of bases not matched to a gene: 1. Germline V gives CDR1 SEHNR, CDR2 FQNEAQ (reference sequence). CDR3: CASSFGTSGETQYF. CDR3 nucleotide sequence: TGTGCCAGCAGCTTCGGGACTAGCGGAGAGACCCAGTACTTC.

The V gene is TRBV5-1, the J gene TRBJ2-3; D is undetermined. This CDR3 is built from 14 residues. V lost 0 bases, J lost 6 bases, and 11 bases lay in between. In germline, CDR1 is SGHRS, CDR2 YFSETQ. CDR3 sequence reads: CASSLADLLDTQYF. In DNA form, the CDR3 reads TGCGCCAGCAGCTTGGCCGATCTGTTGGATACGCAGTATTTT.

The V gene is TRBV6-1, the J gene TRBJ2-5; D is uncertain. V was cut by 4 bases and J by 2 bases, with 8 bases left in between. The germline V gene has CDR1 MNHNS and CDR2 SASEGT. The CDR3 runs 13 residues. CDR3 DNA sequence: TGTGCCAGCAGTGGGAACCCACAAGAGACCCAGTACTTC. It is translated as CASSGNPQETQYF.

The V call is TRBV5-1, the J call TRBJ2-5; TRBD2 matches 8 bases. This CDR3 comprises 17 residues. CDR1 and CDR2 (germline): SGHRS, YFSETQ. J was trimmed by 2 bases and V by 0 bases; bases with no gene match: 9. The chain's CDR3 is CASSLDVGLAGQETQYF. The CDR3 DNA reads as TGCGCCAGCAGCTTGGATGTGGGGTTAGCGGGGCAAGAGACCCAGTACTTC.

J is TRBJ2-7 and V is TRBV29-1, with 13 bases identical to TRBD2. V shed 3 bases and J 6 bases; nucleotides not matched to a gene: 5. The CDR3 covers 14 residues. Germline CDR1 SQVTM, CDR2 ANQGSEA. The CDR3 sequence is CSVDGTSGMAEQYF. The CDR3 DNA reads as TGCAGCGTTGACGGGACTAGCGGGATGGCCGAGCAGTACTTC.

The rearrangement uses TRBV7-3 and TRBJ2-3; D is ambiguous. CDR1 and CDR2 from the germline V gene are SGHTA and FQGTGA. Between the trimmed V and J ends, which lost 0 bases and 0 bases, there was a span of 7 bases. This CDR3 has 15 amino acids. The CDR3 is CASSLTFSSTDTQYF. Here the CDR3 DNA reads TGTGCCAGCAGCTTAACGTTCTCTAGCACAGATACGCAGTATTTT.

The gene calls are TRBV11-2 and TRBJ2-3, with 8 bases lining up with TRBD1. Germline V gives CDR1 SGHAT, CDR2 FQNNGV. V lost 7 bases, J lost 11 bases, and 8 bases stayed unmatched. CDR3 size: 12 residues. CDR3 bases: TGTGCCAGCAACAAACAGGGGGAGAAGCAGTATTTT. Protein sequence: CASNKQGEKQYF.

The V and J genes are TRBV4-1 and TRBJ2-7; D gene unclear. The germline gives CDR1 MGHRA, CDR2 YSYEKL. With 11 bases removed from V and 5 bases from J, the gap between germline ends came to 13 bases. There are 11 residues in the CDR3. This CDR3 is CAGGSRNEQYF. The CDR3 bases are TGCGCCGGTGGGTCAAGGAACGAGCAGTACTTC.

J is TRBJ2-1 and V is TRBV5-4, with unresolved D. Germline lookup yields CDR1 SGHNT and CDR2 YYREEE (reference sequence). This CDR3 is 15 amino acids long. The germline V and J ends were trimmed by 2 bases and 0 bases, with 9 bases remaining between them. The CDR3 region is CASSLQGPSYNEQFF. For the CDR3, the DNA is TGTGCCAGCAGCTTACAAGGCCCCTCCTACAATGAGCAGTTCTTC.

CDR3 amino acids: CATHGRTKRGETQYF. The CDR3 DNA sequence: TGTGCCACCCACGGGAGGACAAAGAGGGGGGAGACCCAGTACTTC. The gene calls are TRBV28 and TRBJ2-5; tentatively, D is TRBD2 (7 bases). V was shortened by 10 bases and J by 5 bases, with 23 bases between the two germline ends. Looked up from germline, CDR1 is MDHEN and CDR2 is SYDVKM. The CDR3 is 15 residues long.

The gene calls are TRBV7-9 and TRBJ2-4; TRBD2 might be the D (6 bases). This CDR3 has 17 residues. Germline V gives CDR1 SEHNR, CDR2 FQNEAQ (reference sequence). Trimming cost V 2 bases and J 2 bases, with 16 bases left between them. The CDR3 DNA is TGTGCCAGCAGCTTACCCGGGACTCCCGGTTCCAAAAACATTCAGTACTTC. It yields the protein CASSLPGTPGSKNIQYF.

The chain uses TRBV5-1 and TRBJ2-3; D is uncertain. This CDR3 has 12 residues. The V end lost 3 bases, the J end lost 8 bases, and 10 bases lay between the germline ends. Germline-derived CDR1 and CDR2 are SGHRS and YFSETQ. The CDR3 is CASSSELPTQYF. DNA of the CDR3: TGCGCCAGCAGCTCGGAACTGCCTACGCAGTATTTT.

This clone appeared a single time. This chain links TRBV14 with TRBJ2-3; 7 bases align to TRBD2. This CDR3 region has 18 residues. Trimming at V came to 0 bases and at J to 2 bases, leaving 11 bases not matched to a gene. The germline V gene encodes CDR1 SGHDN and CDR2 FVKESK. The CDR3 region is CASSQDRPSGATTDTQYF. The DNA for the CDR3 is TGTGCCAGCAGCCAAGATCGGCCTAGCGGAGCCACCACAGATACGCAGTATTTT.